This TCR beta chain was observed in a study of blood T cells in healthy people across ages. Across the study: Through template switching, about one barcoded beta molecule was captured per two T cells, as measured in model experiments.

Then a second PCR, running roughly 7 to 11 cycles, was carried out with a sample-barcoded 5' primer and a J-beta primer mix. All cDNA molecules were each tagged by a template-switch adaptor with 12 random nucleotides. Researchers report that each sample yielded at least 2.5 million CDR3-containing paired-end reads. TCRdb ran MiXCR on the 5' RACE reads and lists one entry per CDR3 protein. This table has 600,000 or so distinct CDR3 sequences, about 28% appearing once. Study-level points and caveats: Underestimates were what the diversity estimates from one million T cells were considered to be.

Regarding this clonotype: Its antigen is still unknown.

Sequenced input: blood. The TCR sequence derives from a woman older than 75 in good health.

The CDR3 here is CSVEVDREHPRYF. CDR3 DNA: TGCAGCGTTGAGGTCGACCGGGAACACCCCCGGTACTTC. J is TRBJ2-7 and V is TRBV29-1, with a possible D match to TRBD2 (5 bases). The V and J ends lost 3 bases and 12 bases respectively, with 21 bases between them. The germline CDR1 and CDR2 sequences are SQVTM and ANQGSEA. The CDR3 is 13 amino acids.